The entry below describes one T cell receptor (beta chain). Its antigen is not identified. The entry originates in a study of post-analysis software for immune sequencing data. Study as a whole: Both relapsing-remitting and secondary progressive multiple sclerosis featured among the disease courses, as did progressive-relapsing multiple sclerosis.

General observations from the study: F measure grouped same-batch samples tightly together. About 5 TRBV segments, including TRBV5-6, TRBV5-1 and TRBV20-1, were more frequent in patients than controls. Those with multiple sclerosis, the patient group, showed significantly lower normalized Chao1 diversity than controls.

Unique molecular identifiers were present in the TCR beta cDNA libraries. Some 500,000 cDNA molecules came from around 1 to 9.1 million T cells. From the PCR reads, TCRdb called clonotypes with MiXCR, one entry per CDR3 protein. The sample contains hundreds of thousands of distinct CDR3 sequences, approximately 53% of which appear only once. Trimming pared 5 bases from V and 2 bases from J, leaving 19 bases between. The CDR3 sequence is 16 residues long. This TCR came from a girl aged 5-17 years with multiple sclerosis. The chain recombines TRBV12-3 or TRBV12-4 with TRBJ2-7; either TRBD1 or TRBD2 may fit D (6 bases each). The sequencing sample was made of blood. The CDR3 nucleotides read TGTGCCAGCAGTCCCCCCGTGGGGGGCCCTCCCTACGAGCAGTACTTC. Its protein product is CASSPPVGGPPYEQYF.